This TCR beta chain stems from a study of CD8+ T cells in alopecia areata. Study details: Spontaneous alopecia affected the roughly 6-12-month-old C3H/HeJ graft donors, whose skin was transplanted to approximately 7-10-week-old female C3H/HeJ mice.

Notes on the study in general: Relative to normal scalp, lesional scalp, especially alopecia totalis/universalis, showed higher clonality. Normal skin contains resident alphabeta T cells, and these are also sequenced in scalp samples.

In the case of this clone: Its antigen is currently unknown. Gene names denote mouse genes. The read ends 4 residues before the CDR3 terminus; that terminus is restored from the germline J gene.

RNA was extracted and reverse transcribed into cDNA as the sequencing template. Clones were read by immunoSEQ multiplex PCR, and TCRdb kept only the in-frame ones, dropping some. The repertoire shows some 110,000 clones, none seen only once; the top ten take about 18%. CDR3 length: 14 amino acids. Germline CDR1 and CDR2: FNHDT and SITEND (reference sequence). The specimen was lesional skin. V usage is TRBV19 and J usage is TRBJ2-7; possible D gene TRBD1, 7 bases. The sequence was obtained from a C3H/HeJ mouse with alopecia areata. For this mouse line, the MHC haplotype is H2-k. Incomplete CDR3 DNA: TGTGCCAGCACCCTTTATGGGGGACAGTAT. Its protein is CASTLYGGQY. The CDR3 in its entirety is CASTLYGGQYEQYF.